This is a list of T cell receptor beta chains from one sample in a study of cytotoxic CD8 clonotypes in ibrutinib-treated CLL. Only in-frame clones appear in the TCRdb table, and some are missing; sequencing was by immunoSEQ multiplex PCR. The sample carries about 140,000 clones, under 95% recorded once. Specimen: PBMCs, collected after 12 months of ibrutinib treatment. Every receptor here comes from a human donor with chronic lymphocytic leukemia. CDR3s include the opening cysteine and the closing phenylalanine or tryptophan. The D gene is left open where the match is weak. Some rows have no size entry. The others give once, few or many, or a class for an expanded clone.

d_call	clone_size	v_call	j_call	cdr3_nt	cdr3_aa
.	.	TRBV5-1	TRBJ2-3	TGCGCCAGCAGCTTGGAGGGAGATACGCAGTATTTT	CASSLEGDTQYF
.	.	TRBV10-3	TRBJ2-3	TGTGCCATACACAGGGAGCTCACAGATACGCAGTATTTT	CAIHRELTDTQYF
TRBD1	.	TRBV29-1	TRBJ1-3	TGCAGCGTCGGAGGGGGCTTCGGAAACACCATATATTTT	CSVGGGFGNTIYF
TRBD2	once	TRBV19	TRBJ2-7	TGTGCCAGTAGCACCGGGACTAACAACGAGCAGTACTTC	CASSTGTNNEQYF
.	.	TRBV4-2	TRBJ1-1	TGTGCCAGCAGCCAAGAAGGGGCCTCGAACACTGAAGCTTTCTTT	CASSQEGASNTEAFF
.	.	TRBV5-1	TRBJ2-4	TGCGCCAGCAGCTTACAGGGCGAACTAGCCAAAAACATTCAGTACTTC	CASSLQGELAKNIQYF
TRBD1	.	TRBV7-2	TRBJ2-7	TGTGCCAGCAGCTCAGGCTGGGACAGGGCCTACGAGCAGTACTTC	CASSSGWDRAYEQYF
.	.	TRBV5-1	TRBJ2-5	TGCGCCAGCATGGGCAGGGAAGAGACCCAGTACTTC	CASMGREETQYF
.	.	TRBV19	TRBJ2-1	TGTGCCAGTAGTATATTGTCCAATGAGCAGTTCTTC	CASSILSNEQFF
.	.	TRBV5-1	TRBJ2-7	TGCGCCAGCAGCTTTGCAGGGACCTACGAGCAGTACTTC	CASSFAGTYEQYF
TRBD2	once	TRBV4-1	TRBJ2-3	TGCGCCAGCAGCCTAGATAGACTAGCGGGGTTCTCTAGCACAGATACGCAGTATTTT	CASSLDRLAGFSSTDTQYF
.	.	TRBV7-9	TRBJ1-5	TGTGCCAGCAGCCCAGGCAGGGGAGGGTATCAGCCCCAGCATTTT	CASSPGRGGYQPQHF
.	.	TRBV5-1	TRBJ2-2	TGCGCCAGCAGTCCCGGTGATTTCGGCGGGGAGCTGTTTTTT	CASSPGDFGGELFF
TRBD2	.	TRBV7-9	TRBJ2-7	TGTGCCAGCAGCCCAGCGGGAGGGCCCTACGAGCAGTACTTC	CASSPAGGPYEQYF
.	.	TRBV7-9	TRBJ2-1	TGTGCCAGCAGCTTTCGGGACCTAGACAATGAGCAGTTCTTC	CASSFRDLDNEQFF
TRBD1	.	TRBV4-1	TRBJ2-7	TGCGCCAGCAGCCACCTCGACAGGGGGCCTACCTACGAGCAGTACTTC	CASSHLDRGPTYEQYF
.	.	TRBV11-3	TRBJ2-5	TGTGCCAGCAGCCTCGGGACCGCGGAAGAGACCCAGTACTTC	CASSLGTAEETQYF
.	.	TRBV7-8	TRBJ2-7	TGTGCCAGCCGGACATACTCCTACGAGCAGTACTTC	CASRTYSYEQYF
.	.	TRBV1	TRBJ2-3	TGCACCAGCAGCCAATACTGGGGTTTCGTCAGTGGGGCAGATACGCAGTATTTT	CTSSQYWGFVSGADTQYF
.	.	TRBV6-6	TRBJ2-7	TGTGCCAGCAGTCCATGGGTGGGGTCCTACGAGCAGTACTTC	CASSPWVGSYEQYF
TRBD2	.	TRBV5-1	TRBJ2-1	TGCGCCAGCAAGGTCGGACAGACCGGACTAGCGGGAGTTGATGAGCAGTTCTTC	CASKVGQTGLAGVDEQFF
TRBD2	.	TRBV7-2	TRBJ2-1	TGTGCCAGCAGCTTAAGGTGGGGTAGCGGGAGTGCGCAGTTCTTC	CASSLRWGSGSAQFF
.	once	TRBV7-2	TRBJ2-1	TGTGCCAGCAGCCGCGGCTCCTACAATGAGCAGTTCTTC	CASSRGSYNEQFF
.	.	TRBV7-3	TRBJ2-7	TGTGCCAGCAGCTTAGAACCGGGTGTCTTGTACGAGCAGTACTTC	CASSLEPGVLYEQYF
.	.	TRBV5-1	TRBJ2-7	TGCGCCAGCAGCCCATCCATCAGGGGAATCGACGAGCAGTACTTC	CASSPSIRGIDEQYF
TRBD2	.	TRBV14	TRBJ2-5	TGTGCCAGCAGCCAAGCGGGGACTAGCGGCCAACAGTACTTC	CASSQAGTSGQQYF
TRBD2	.	TRBV2	TRBJ2-5	TGTGCCAGCAGTGAACGGCGGGAGCAGACCCAGTACTTC	CASSERREQTQYF
.	.	TRBV5-8	TRBJ2-3	TGTGCCAGCAGCCCGGTTGGTACGCAGTATTTT	CASSPVGTQYF
.	.	TRBV7-9	TRBJ2-3	TGTGCCAGCAGTCTCAGCGGGCCTAGCACAGATACGCAGTATTTT	CASSLSGPSTDTQYF
.	few	TRBV6-5	TRBJ1-2	TGTGCCAGCTACAGGGAGTCCTATGGCTACACCTTC	CASYRESYGYTF
.	.	TRBV21-1	TRBJ2-3	TGTGCCAGCAGCAAAGAGTGTGTTAGGGTGAATAATGTCGATACGCAGTATTTT	CASSKECVRVNNVDTQYF
TRBD1	.	TRBV5-1	TRBJ1-1	TGCGCCAGCAGCGCGACAGGGTTGGGCACTGAAGCTTTCTTT	CASSATGLGTEAFF
.	.	TRBV18	TRBJ2-7	TGTGCCAGCTCACCGCGGGGTCTCGTTGTCTACGAGCAGTACTTC	CASSPRGLVVYEQYF
TRBD1	.	TRBV5-6	TRBJ1-6	TGTGCCAGCAGCCGATTCGGGACAGCCAATTCACCCCTCCACTTT	CASSRFGTANSPLHF
.	few	TRBV18	TRBJ1-2	TGTGCCAGCTCACCAGGGCTGTCCTATGGCTACACCTTC	CASSPGLSYGYTF
.	once	TRBV2	TRBJ2-5	TGTGCCACCGTACTTGGGGGGACTGGGCAAGAGACCCAGTACTTC	CATVLGGTGQETQYF
.	few	TRBV19	TRBJ2-7	TGTGCCAGTAGTATCCGAGCGGCCTCCTACGAGCAGTACTTC	CASSIRAASYEQYF
TRBD1	.	TRBV18	TRBJ1-4	TGTGCCAGCTCACCACTCGGACAGGGTGAGGAAAAACTGTTTTTT	CASSPLGQGEEKLFF
.	.	TRBV21-1	TRBJ1-5	TGTGCCAGCAAAATACTACGGACAGTCCCAAAGCAGCCCCAGCATTTT	CASKILRTVPKQPQHF
TRBD2	.	TRBV28	TRBJ2-1	TGTGCCAGCAGTCCCCGCCCAGCGGGAGAGGGGAATGAGCAGTTCTTC	CASSPRPAGEGNEQFF
.	.	TRBV6-5	TRBJ1-2	TGTGCCAGCAGTTTTCGGACAGATCTCTATGGCTACACCTTC	CASSFRTDLYGYTF
.	.	TRBV5-1	TRBJ2-7	TGCGCCAGCAGCGAGCAGGGAGAGTCCTACGAGCAGTACTTC	CASSEQGESYEQYF
.	.	TRBV5-3	TRBJ2-5	TGTGCCAGAAGCCAGGTCTCAGTTAGGGGGAAGAAGACCCAGTACTTC	CARSQVSVRGKKTQYF
.	.	TRBV9	TRBJ2-3	TGTGCCAGCAGCGGACCCTTGGACAGACCTCAGGGGACGCAGTATTTT	CASSGPLDRPQGTQYF
TRBD2	.	TRBV14	TRBJ2-1	TGTGCCAGCAATAGGGGTGGGGACTACTCCTACAATGAGCAGTTCTTC	CASNRGGDYSYNEQFF
.	.	TRBV27	TRBJ2-7	TGTGCCAGCAGCGCTAGCTCCTACGAGCAGTACTTC	CASSASSYEQYF
.	.	TRBV7-2	TRBJ1-4	TGTGCCAGCAGCTTAGAGAGGCTCAATGAAAAACTGTTTTTT	CASSLERLNEKLFF
.	.	TRBV13	TRBJ2-5	TGTGCCAGCAGCTCACAGGGATACCAAGAGACCCAGTACTTC	CASSSQGYQETQYF